What follows are 20 T cell receptor beta chains derived from one specimen sequenced in a study of blood T cell repertoires in COVID-19 (dated by TCRdb to 2018 to 2021). Libraries were made using the immunoSEQ multiplex PCR assay. The table comes from immuneACCESS by way of TCRdb, which keeps in-frame sequences with V and J called. Part of the clones is missing from these tables; in studies checked, under half for an unresolved V gene and the rest for unknown reasons. Present in this sample are about 180,000 clones, 70% to 85% of which were seen just once. The ten largest clones represent around 9.8% of the sample. Sequencing was carried out using peripheral blood. The source of these receptors is a woman older than 75 with acute or convalescent COVID-19.

This sequence joins TRBV11-3 and TRBJ1-1; no reliable D call. V lost 4 bases and J lost 3, with 9 bases in between. CDR1 is SGHNT, CDR2 YENEEA, per germline. CDR3 length equals 13 residues. In DNA form, the CDR3 reads TGTGCCAGCAGCTCACTCCCCGACACTGAAGCTTTCTTT. Translated, it gives CASSSLPDTEAFF.

Only one count was recorded for this clone. This sequence joins TRBV10-1 and TRBJ2-1, with TRBD1 matching over 7 bases. Germline V lookup: CDR1 WNHNN, CDR2 SYGVQD (reference sequence). This CDR3 has 13 residues. Germline trimming cut 8 bases from V and 9 bases from J; bases unmatched to any gene: 10. The CDR3 bases are TGCGCCAGCTCGGCAGGGGGTGATTTTGAGCAGTTCTTC. It codes for CASSAGGDFEQFF.

The J gene is TRBJ1-2, the V gene TRBV24-1, with 8 bases that match TRBD1. The germline CDR1 and CDR2 sequences are KGHDR and SFDVKD. This CDR3 is 15 amino acids long. V trimming: 0 bases; J trimming: 8 bases; junction bases outside the gene matches: 7. In DNA, the CDR3 is TGTGCCACCAGTGATTTGCCCCAGGGGGCAAGAGGCTACACCTTC. Its protein product is CATSDLPQGARGYTF.

This clone has only one observation. V gene TRBV5-6 combines with J gene TRBJ1-4; TRBD1 matches 8 bases. The CDR3 runs to 15 residues. The germline gives CDR1 SGHDT, CDR2 YYEEEE. Trimming removed 3 bases from V and 5 bases from J; junction bases left unmatched: 6. The CDR3 DNA follows: TGTGCCAGCAGCTGGCGGACAGGGCGGAATGAAAAACTGTTTTTT. It is translated as CASSWRTGRNEKLFF.

V is TRBV7-7 and J is TRBJ1-3; TRBD1 agrees at 8 bases. Trimming removed 6 bases from V and 0 bases from J; junction bases left unmatched: 13. Looked up from germline, CDR1 is SSHAT and CDR2 is FNYEAQ (reference sequence). The CDR3 has 18 residues. The DNA of the CDR3 is TGTGCCAGCAGTCCTATAGCCGGGACAGGCCTCTCTGGAAACACCATATATTTT. Residues: CASSPIAGTGLSGNTIYF.

This clone was observed once. The gene calls are TRBV24-1 and TRBJ2-7; the D gene is possibly TRBD1 (6 bases). The CDR3 extends over 20 amino acids. V was cut by 4 bases and J by 5 bases, with 32 bases left in between. Looked up from germline, CDR1 is KGHDR and CDR2 is SFDVKD. CDR3 in DNA: TGTGCCACCAGTGACCTCTTTCTTGGGACACCACATATCCGGCTCGACGAGCAGTACTTC. This sequence encodes CATSDLFLGTPHIRLDEQYF.

CDR3 loop: CASSYEVASPLHF. CDR3 in DNA: TGTGCCAGCAGTTACGAGGTCGCATCACCCCTCCACTTT. This chain joins TRBV6-5 and TRBJ1-6, with D uncertain. The CDR3 covers 13 residues. Trimming stripped 2 bases from V and 10 bases from J, with 9 bases between. CDR1 and CDR2 from the germline V gene are MNHEY and SVGAGI.

The J gene is TRBJ2-5, the V gene TRBV5-6, with no clear D. Trimming left V 0 bases short and J 2 bases short, with 11 bases between. CDR3 length equals 15 residues. Germline assignment: CDR1 SGHDT and CDR2 YYEEEE. The CDR3 DNA follows: TGTGCCAGCAGCTTGGATTTTCGGCGGCAAGAGACCCAGTACTTC. Its protein is CASSLDFRRQETQYF.

This clone was observed many times. Other DNA variants within this sample encode the same CDR3. V usage is TRBV6-5 and J usage is TRBJ1-4; D is ambiguous. CDR3 length: 14 residues. V dropped 6 bases and J dropped 5 bases, with 13 bases sitting between them. Germline V CDR1 and CDR2: MNHEY, SVGAGI. CDR3 in amino acids: CASRRTGKNEKLFF. The CDR3 nucleotides read TGTGCCAGCAGGAGGACGGGAAAAAATGAAAAACTGTTTTTT.

The chain joins TRBV3-1 (or the pseudogene TRBV3-2) to TRBJ1-2; D is unclear. Looked up from germline, CDR1 is LGHDT and CDR2 is YNNKEL (reference sequence). CDR3 length: 17 amino acids. V was clipped by 6 bases and J by 2 bases, with 22 bases between them. In DNA form, the CDR3 reads TGTGCCAGCAGTCCCGAGCGATCATATATATTCAACTATGGCTACACCTTC. It specifies CASSPERSYIFNYGYTF.

The V gene is TRBV24-1, the J gene TRBJ2-3; 7 bases are a match to TRBD2. This CDR3 spans 15 amino acids. Per germline, CDR1 KGHDR and CDR2 SFDVKD. V was pared by 1 base and J by 3 bases, with 3 bases of the junction left unmatched. CDR3 coding DNA: TGTGCCACCAGTGATTTAACGCGGGGGACAGATACGCAGTATTTT. Its protein product is CATSDLTRGTDTQYF.

This rearrangement joins TRBV6-5 to TRBJ2-1; 7 positions match TRBD1. The V gene end was trimmed by 7 bases and the J gene end by 0 bases; junction bases not matched to a gene: 6. There are 15 residues in the CDR3. Germline CDR1 MNHEY, CDR2 SVGAGI. The CDR3 DNA sequence: TGTGCCAGCATCCAGGGGGATAGCTCCTACAATGAGCAGTTCTTC. It yields the protein CASIQGDSSYNEQFF.

J is TRBJ1-2 and V is TRBV6-2 or TRBV6-3, with 7 bases that match TRBD1. The CDR3 contains 15 residues. The germline V gene encodes CDR1 MNHEY and CDR2 SVGEGT. After removal of 0 bases from V and 8 bases from J, the junction contained 9 bases not matched to a gene. The chain's CDR3 is CASSYSLTGVGGYTF. The CDR3 bases are TGTGCCAGCAGTTACTCGTTAACAGGGGTCGGCGGCTACACCTTC.

The gene calls are TRBV7-2 and TRBJ1-2; 9 bases map to TRBD1. The J segment lost 4 bases and the V segment lost 4 bases, leaving 7 bases of the junction unmatched. This CDR3 spans 15 amino acids. The germline V gene encodes CDR1 SGHTA and CDR2 FQGNSA. CDR3 nucleotides: TGTGCCAGCAGCTCAACCGGACAGGGGAGCTATGGCTACACCTTC. Protein sequence: CASSSTGQGSYGYTF. Looking up the rest from reference TRBV7-2 and TRBJ1-2 gives the full variable domain: GAGVSQSPSNKVTEKGKDVELRCDPISGHTALYWYRQSLGQGLEFLIYFQGNSAPDKSGLPSDRFSAERTGGSVSTLTIQRTQQEDSAVYLCASSSTGQGSYGYTFGSGTRLTVV.

CDR3 sequence: CASNRQGAQTEAFF. CDR3 sequence (DNA): TGTGCCAGCAACAGACAGGGGGCGCAGACTGAAGCTTTCTTT. The chain carries TRBV27 and TRBJ1-1; 10 positions match TRBD1. The CDR3 runs to 14 residues. Germline V gene sequence: CDR1 MNHEY, CDR2 SMNVEV (reference sequence). After removal of 7 bases from V and 5 bases from J, the junction contained 7 bases not matched to a gene.

This chain connects TRBV27 to TRBJ1-6, with 9 bases fitting TRBD1. Unmatched junction bases numbered 15, after V lost 2 bases and J lost 10 bases. This CDR3 has 18 residues. CDR1 and CDR2 (germline): MNHEY, SMNVEV (reference sequence). In nucleotides, the CDR3 is TGTGCCAGCAGTTTAGGAGGGACAGGGTCCCTCCAGGGGTCACCCCTCCACTTT. Translation gives CASSLGGTGSLQGSPLHF.

The chain couples TRBV11-3 to TRBJ1-1; D is uncertain. CDR3 length: 13 residues. CDR1 and CDR2 from the germline V gene are SGHNT and YENEEA. Trimming stripped 1 base from V and 5 bases from J, with 8 bases between. The chain's CDR3 is CASSLGGQTEAFF. CDR3 nucleotide sequence: TGTGCCAGCAGCTTAGGTGGGCAGACTGAAGCTTTCTTT. Together with reference TRBV11-3 and TRBJ1-1, the CDR3 gives the full variable domain: EAGVVQSPRYKIIEKKQPVAFWCNPISGHNTLYWYLQNLGQGPELLIRYENEEAVDDSQLPKDRFSAERLKGVDSTLKIQPAELGDSAVYLCASSLGGQTEAFFGQGTRLTVV.

The chain carries TRBV5-1 and TRBJ1-2; the D gene is possibly TRBD1 (5 bases). The CDR3 runs 13 residues. Germline V lookup: CDR1 SGHRS, CDR2 YFSETQ. V shed 5 bases and J shed 7 bases, with 15 bases lying between them. The CDR3 bases are TGCGCCAGCAGTCGGGGGTCCGGATTTGGCTACACCTTC. This codes for CASSRGSGFGYTF.

The CDR3 nucleotides are TGTGCCAGTAGGAGGGGAGACTATGGCTACACCTTC. Encoded protein: CASRRGDYGYTF. The V and J genes are TRBV6-5 and TRBJ1-2, with a tentative D call TRBD1 (5 bases). CDR1 MNHEY and CDR2 SVGAGI come from the germline V gene. This CDR3 is 12 amino acids long. The V end lost 9 bases, the J end lost 3 bases, and 11 bases lay between the germline ends.

The chain employs TRBV9 and TRBJ1-3; 8 positions match TRBD1. V shed 2 bases, J shed 4 bases, and the junction held 11 bases outside the gene matches. Per germline, CDR1 SGDLS and CDR2 YYNGEE. The CDR3 is 17 residues long. The CDR3 region is CASSVYLRGQFGNTIYF. The CDR3, as DNA: TGTGCCAGCAGCGTTTATCTCAGGGGGCAGTTCGGAAACACCATATATTTT.